The clone carrying this T cell receptor (beta chain) was detected ten times or more. Its target is unknown. The data are from a study of CD8 T cells in ankylosing spondylitis. Study-wide results and caveats: One TCR beta motif, made up of roughly 8 highly homologous variants, appeared characteristic of ankylosing spondylitis blood. Certain motif variants had earlier appeared in reactive arthritis synovial fluid and blood.

Per germline, CDR1 KGHDR and CDR2 SFDVKD. Trimming took 9 bases from V and 6 from J, leaving 17 bases between them. The CDR3 covers 14 residues. Via MiXCR, TCRdb re-called the 5' RACE reads, giving one row per CDR3 protein. The data contain almost 400,000 distinct CDR3 sequences, 20% to 25% of them singletons. The rearrangement joins TRBV24-1 to TRBJ2-1, with D possibly matching TRBD2 (7 bases). Sequenced: blood, either unsorted or a sorted T cell fraction (not recorded which). This sequence was found in a male donor with ankylosing spondylitis. CDR3 bases: TGTGCCACCCGGGCCGGGGGGCTAGGCAATGAGCAGTTCTTC. As protein: CATRAGGLGNEQFF.